This is a list of T cell receptor beta chains from one sample in a study of T cell responses to AZD1222 COVID-19 vaccine. The data were produced by immunoSEQ multiplex PCR, yet TCRdb's version contains in-frame clones alone and is incomplete. The sample shows some 130,000 clones, approximately 92% of them seen only once. The sequencing used peripheral blood, collected on day 0 of AZD1222 vaccination. The receptor set was obtained from an adult in good health. CDR3s include the opening cysteine and the closing phenylalanine or tryptophan. The order of the fields is J gene, clone size, D gene, V gene, CDR3 protein, CDR3 DNA. A D gene is named only where the DNA matches it firmly. Clone size is stated in some rows and not others, as once, few, many or a class when expanded.

>TRBJ1-1|NA|TRBD1|TRBV11-3
CASSWTGGTEAFF
TGTGCCAGCAGCTGGACAGGGGGCACTGAAGCTTTCTTT
>TRBJ2-7|NA|TRBD1|TRBV18
CASSQPGTGTQEQYF
TGTGCCAGCTCGCAACCCGGGACAGGGACGCAAGAGCAGTACTTC
>TRBJ2-3|NA|NA|TRBV14
CASSQNKETEYF
TGTGCCAGCAGCCAAAATAAGGAGACGGAGTATTTT
>TRBJ2-4|NA|NA|TRBV18
CASSPQLWDGLAKNIQYF
TGTGCCAGCTCACCACAGCTCTGGGACGGCCTAGCCAAAAACATTCAGTACTTC
>TRBJ1-1|NA|NA|TRBV7-2
CASSSIPGDTEAFF
TGTGCCAGCAGCTCTATTCCTGGGGACACTGAAGCTTTCTTT
>TRBJ1-1|NA|NA|TRBV15
CATSRVGGMNTEAFF
TGTGCCACCAGCAGAGTGGGTGGGATGAACACTGAAGCTTTCTTT
>TRBJ1-4|NA|NA|TRBV18
CASSQGSGLANEKLFF
TGTGCCAGCTCACAAGGGTCCGGGCTGGCTAATGAAAAACTGTTTTTT
>TRBJ1-2|NA|NA|TRBV5-1
CASTGGFSNGYTF
TGCGCCAGCACGGGTGGGTTTTCTAATGGCTACACCTTC
>TRBJ2-5|NA|NA|TRBV5-1
CASKLIASLYQETQYF
TGCGCCAGCAAGTTGATTGCCTCACTTTATCAAGAGACCCAGTACTTC
>TRBJ2-1|NA|NA|TRBV5-1
CASSLDGQTYNEQFF
TGCGCCAGCAGCTTGGATGGGCAGACCTACAATGAGCAGTTCTTC
>TRBJ1-2|NA|TRBD1|TRBV6-1
CASSDGQGYAYGYTF
TGTGCCAGCAGTGACGGACAGGGATATGCCTATGGCTACACCTTC
>TRBJ1-1|NA|NA|TRBV12-3/TRBV12-4
CASSWEDSPEAFF
TGTGCCAGCAGTTGGGAGGATTCTCCTGAAGCTTTCTTT
>TRBJ1-4|NA|NA|TRBV27
CASSWGQRNEKLFF
TGTGCCAGCAGTTGGGGACAAAGAAATGAAAAACTGTTTTTT
>TRBJ2-1|NA|TRBD1|TRBV5-1
CASSPGQGSYNEQFF
TGCGCCAGCAGCCCTGGACAGGGCTCCTACAATGAGCAGTTCTTC
>TRBJ2-7|NA|TRBD2|TRBV5-1
CASSWGGSGRAEYEQYF
TGCGCCAGCAGCTGGGGGGGTTCCGGGAGGGCCGAGTACGAGCAGTACTTC
>TRBJ1-6|NA|NA|TRBV3-1/TRBV3-2
CASSLGTKGSPLHF
TGTGCCAGCAGCCTCGGGACTAAGGGTTCACCCCTCCACTTT
>TRBJ2-7|NA|NA|TRBV21-1
CASSSARDPRNHEQYF
TGTGCCAGCAGCAGCGCCCGAGATCCTCGCAACCACGAGCAGTACTTC
>TRBJ2-7|NA|TRBD2|TRBV11-3
CASSLRTSGSDEQYF
TGTGCCAGCAGCCTACGTACTAGCGGGAGCGACGAGCAGTACTTC
>TRBJ2-7|NA|NA|TRBV6-5
CASRLPGQHYEQYF
TGTGCCAGCAGATTACCGGGACAACACTACGAGCAGTACTTC
>TRBJ1-1|NA|NA|TRBV27
CASSYKQGSTEAFF
TGTGCCAGCAGTTATAAGCAGGGGAGCACTGAAGCTTTCTTT
>TRBJ1-5|NA|NA|TRBV19
CASSPPAQGSQPQHF
TGTGCCAGTAGTCCCCCAGCCCAGGGGAGCCAGCCCCAGCATTTT
>TRBJ2-7|NA|TRBD2|TRBV19
CASSIDPSGRAYEQYF
TGTGCCAGTAGTATAGACCCTAGCGGGAGGGCCTACGAGCAGTACTTC
>TRBJ1-2|NA|NA|TRBV2
CASTGGVANYGYTF
TGTGCCAGCACCGGGGGGGTAGCTAACTATGGCTACACCTTC
>TRBJ2-4|NA|TRBD1|TRBV28
CASNPRTGFNIQYF
TGTGCCAGCAACCCAAGGACAGGGTTTAACATTCAGTACTTC
>TRBJ2-7|NA|TRBD1|TRBV28
CASSLGTGQGAGEQYF
TGTGCCAGCAGTTTAGGCACGGGACAGGGGGCGGGAGAGCAGTACTTC
>TRBJ2-2|NA|NA|TRBV7-6
CASSQGNTGELFF
TGTGCCAGCAGCCAGGGAAACACCGGGGAGCTGTTTTTT
>TRBJ1-4|NA|NA|TRBV5-6
CASSFRALDEKLFF
TGTGCCAGCAGCTTCAGGGCTCTAGATGAAAAACTGTTTTTT
>TRBJ2-3|NA|NA|TRBV28
CASSPVGGNTDTQYF
TGTGCCAGCAGTCCCGTGGGCGGGAACACAGATACGCAGTATTTT
>TRBJ2-5|NA|NA|TRBV12-3/TRBV12-4
CASSIEAEETQYF
TGTGCCAGCAGCATAGAGGCGGAAGAGACCCAGTACTTC
>TRBJ2-2|few|NA|TRBV6-2/TRBV6-3
CASSSLGGRGELFF
TGTGCCAGCAGTTCTCTGGGCGGCCGCGGGGAGCTGTTTTTT
>TRBJ2-1|NA|TRBD2|TRBV5-1
CASSSRLAGGIEQFF
TGCGCCAGCAGCTCCAGACTAGCGGGAGGTATTGAGCAGTTCTTC
>TRBJ1-3|NA|NA|TRBV28
CASTRGEGNTIYF
TGTGCCAGCACAAGGGGAGAAGGAAACACCATATATTTT
>TRBJ1-1|once|NA|TRBV29-1
CSVEGKPAGWRAFF
TGCAGCGTTGAAGGCAAGCCGGCGGGGTGGAGGGCTTTCTTT
>TRBJ1-2|few|NA|TRBV5-8
CASSWSDYGYTF
TGTGCCAGCAGCTGGTCAGACTATGGCTACACCTTC
>TRBJ2-3|NA|NA|TRBV7-3
CASSLGYWGLQSGTDTQYF
TGTGCCAGCAGCTTAGGGTATTGGGGTCTACAGTCTGGCACAGATACGCAGTATTTT
>TRBJ1-2|NA|NA|TRBV29-1
CSVEDQEEYGYTF
TGCAGCGTTGAAGATCAGGAGGAGTACGGCTACACCTTC
>TRBJ1-2|NA|NA|TRBV5-1
CASSFMTGDYGYTF
TGCGCCAGCAGTTTTATGACAGGAGACTATGGCTACACCTTC
>TRBJ2-1|NA|NA|TRBV7-8
CASSLGRGWNNEQFF
TGTGCCAGCAGCCTGGGACGGGGTTGGAACAATGAGCAGTTCTTC
>TRBJ2-1|NA|NA|TRBV6-5
CASSYSPARSDEQFF
TGTGCCAGCAGTTACTCTCCGGCCCGATCCGATGAGCAGTTCTTC
>TRBJ2-1|NA|NA|TRBV20-1
CSASDTLGPSRGGNEQFF
TGCAGTGCTAGTGACACCTTGGGGCCGTCGCGTGGGGGGAATGAGCAGTTCTTC
>TRBJ2-7|NA|TRBD1|TRBV9
CASSVAPDRESSSYEQYF
TGTGCCAGCAGCGTAGCCCCGGACAGGGAGAGTAGCTCCTACGAGCAGTACTTC
>TRBJ2-2|NA|NA|TRBV7-9
CASSLMDGELFF
TGTGCCAGCAGCTTAATGGACGGGGAGCTGTTTTTT
>TRBJ1-1|NA|NA|TRBV6-6
CASSYSAVNTEAFF
TGTGCCAGCAGTTACTCAGCAGTGAACACTGAAGCTTTCTTT
>TRBJ2-1|NA|NA|TRBV7-3
CASSSNANNEQFF
TGTGCCAGCAGCTCGAATGCGAACAATGAGCAGTTCTTC
>TRBJ1-5|NA|NA|TRBV25-1
CASREGNNQPQHF
TGTGCCAGCAGGGAGGGAAATAATCAGCCCCAGCATTTT
>TRBJ1-2|once|TRBD1|TRBV6-1
CASSEGVWTGKNYGYTF
TGTGCCAGCAGTGAGGGGGTCTGGACAGGGAAGAACTATGGCTACACCTTC
>TRBJ2-5|once|TRBD1|TRBV3-1/TRBV3-2
CASSSGTGRGQETQYF
TGTGCCAGCAGCTCCGGGACAGGGAGGGGACAAGAGACCCAGTACTTC
>TRBJ1-2|NA|TRBD1|TRBV5-5
CASSSTGSHYGYTF
TGTGCCAGCAGCTCGACAGGGTCCCACTATGGCTACACCTTC
>TRBJ2-2|NA|TRBD2|TRBV7-6
CASSLASGSNTGELFF
TGTGCCAGCAGCTTAGCTAGCGGGTCGAACACCGGGGAGCTGTTTTTT
>TRBJ1-2|few|NA|TRBV15
CATSDWGLGYGYTF
TGTGCCACCAGCGACTGGGGGCTGGGGTATGGCTACACCTTC
>TRBJ1-2|NA|TRBD1|TRBV6-4
CAGKSGTGSGYTF
TGTGCCGGAAAGAGCGGGACAGGATCCGGCTACACCTTC